This T cell receptor (beta chain) was recovered during a study of T cell repertoires in cytomegalovirus infection. Study conclusions and caveats: Summed frequency of public TCR beta families distinguished CMV carriers with the relevant HLA.

This CDR3 is 15 amino acids long. Trimming took off 2 bases at V and 2 bases at J, with 12 bases between the two ends. Germline CDR1 KGHSH, CDR2 LQKENI. This clonotype occurred a few times. Its specificity is not known. In TCRdb, the reads were re-called with MiXCR into one record per CDR3 protein. Of more than 85,000 distinct CDR3 sequences listed, 16% are singletons. The TCR originated in a human donor in good health (CMV status not recorded). Some clones in this sample may be carry-over from other donors' samples. Sequenced input: PBMCs. The chain is built from TRBV18 and TRBJ1-2; D may be TRBD1 (5 bases). In DNA, the CDR3 is TGTGCCAGCTCACCAGATTCAGGGCCCAACTATGGCTACACCTTC. This encodes CASSPDSGPNYGYTF.